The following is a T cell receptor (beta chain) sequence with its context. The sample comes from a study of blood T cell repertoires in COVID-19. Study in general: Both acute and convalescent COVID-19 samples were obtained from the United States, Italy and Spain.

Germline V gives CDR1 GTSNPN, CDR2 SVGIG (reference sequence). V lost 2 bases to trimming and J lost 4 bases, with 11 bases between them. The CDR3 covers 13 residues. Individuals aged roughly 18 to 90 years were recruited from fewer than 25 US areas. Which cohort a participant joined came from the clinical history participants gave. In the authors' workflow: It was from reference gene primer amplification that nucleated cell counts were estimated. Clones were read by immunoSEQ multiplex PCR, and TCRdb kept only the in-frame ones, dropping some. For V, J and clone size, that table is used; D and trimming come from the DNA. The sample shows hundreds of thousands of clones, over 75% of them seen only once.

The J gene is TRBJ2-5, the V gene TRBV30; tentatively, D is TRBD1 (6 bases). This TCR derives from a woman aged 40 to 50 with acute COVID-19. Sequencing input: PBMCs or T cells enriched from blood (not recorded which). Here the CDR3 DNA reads TGTGCCTGGAGTCCCAGGGGAACAGAGACCCAGTACTTC. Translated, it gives CAWSPRGTETQYF.